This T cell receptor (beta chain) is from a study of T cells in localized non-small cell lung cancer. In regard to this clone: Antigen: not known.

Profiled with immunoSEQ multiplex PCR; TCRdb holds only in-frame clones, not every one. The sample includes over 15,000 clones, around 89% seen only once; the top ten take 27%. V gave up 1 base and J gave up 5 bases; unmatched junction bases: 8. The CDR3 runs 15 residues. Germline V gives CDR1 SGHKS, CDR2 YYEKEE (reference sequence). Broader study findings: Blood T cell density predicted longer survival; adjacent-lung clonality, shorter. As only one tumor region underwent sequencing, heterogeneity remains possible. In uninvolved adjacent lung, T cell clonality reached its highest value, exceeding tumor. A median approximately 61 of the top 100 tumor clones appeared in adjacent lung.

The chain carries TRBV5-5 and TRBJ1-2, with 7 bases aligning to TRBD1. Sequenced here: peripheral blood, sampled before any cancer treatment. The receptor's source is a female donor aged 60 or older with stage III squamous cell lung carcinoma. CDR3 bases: TGTGCCAGCAGCTTGCCGGGACAGCACCCTTATGGCTACACCTTC. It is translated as CASSLPGQHPYGYTF.